This T cell receptor beta chain comes out of a study of cytomegalovirus exposure and HLA in healthy donors. With 60 Vbeta and 13 Jbeta primers, the PCR was carried out. Assay used: immunoSEQ multiplex PCR; TCRdb lists only in-frame clones, some missing. The sample has tens of thousands of clones, approximately 84% seen once; the top ten hold about 5.6%. V lost 4 bases and J 2 bases, leaving 11 bases between the germline ends. The CDR3 covers 14 residues. The germline V gene has CDR1 SEHNR and CDR2 FQNEAQ (reference sequence). The V gene is TRBV7-9, the J gene TRBJ1-2; tentatively, D is TRBD1 (6 bases). Material: PBMCs. This TCR derives from a woman aged 18-35 years in good health and CMV-seropositive. This CDR3 is CASSSDRLNYGYTF. CDR3 nucleotide sequence: TGTGCCAGCAGCTCCGACAGGCTCAACTATGGCTACACCTTC. The variable domain in full, with the rest retrieved from reference TRBV7-9 and TRBJ1-2, is DTGVSQNPRHKITKRGQNVTFRCDPISEHNRLYWYRQTLGQGPEFLTYFQNEAQLEKSRLLSDRFSAERPKGSFSTLEIQRTEQGDSAMYLCASSSDRLNYGYTFGSGTRLTVV.